This TCR beta chain is from a study of identical twins. Each CDR3 protein is one row after TCRdb ran MiXCR on the 5' RACE reads. The sample lists around 240,000 distinct CDR3 sequences; approximately 7% were seen once. To note about this clonotype: With a much larger clone just one base away, this may be a read error.

The CDR3 sequence is 12 residues long. The germline gives CDR1 SGHAT, CDR2 FQNNGV. These data also formed part of another study, on yellow fever vaccine responses in identical twins.

This receptor was obtained from a woman aged 18-29 years in good health. This chain links TRBV11-2 with TRBJ2-1; D gene ambiguous. The sequenced sample consisted of memory (CD45RO+) T cells sorted from blood. CDR3 sequence: CASGLGVGEQFF. CDR3 DNA: TGTGCCAGCGGCTTAGGAGTTGGGGAGCAGTTCTTC.